These 14 T cell receptor beta chains share one sample of origin, sequenced in a study of blood T cell repertoires in COVID-19. The method was immunoSEQ multiplex PCR; TCRdb's version includes in-frame clones alone and lacks a portion of them. The table includes roughly 260,000 clones, about four fifths detected once. The specimen was peripheral blood. These receptors were collected from a woman in her seventies with acute or convalescent COVID-19.

The chain employs TRBV24-1 and TRBJ1-2; D perhaps matches TRBD1 (6 bases). The V gene lost 3 bases and the J gene lost 5 bases, with 15 bases spanning the gap. This CDR3 spans 15 amino acids. Looked up from germline, CDR1 is KGHDR and CDR2 is SFDVKD. CDR3 DNA sequence: TGTGCCACCAGTGATGAGCGCAGGGGAACTTATGGCTACACCTTC. Residues: CATSDERRGTYGYTF.

This clone was picked up one time. The rearrangement uses TRBV21-1 and TRBJ1-1. TRBV21-1 is flagged as a pseudogene. CDR3 length equals 14 residues. CDR3 sequence: CASSKGPGNTEAFF. CDR3 bases: TGTGCCAGCAGCAAAGGTCCGGGGAACACTGAAGCTTTCTTT.

The chain combines TRBV6-6 with TRBJ2-1; TRBD2 agrees at 8 bases. This CDR3 has 13 amino acids. From germline, CDR1 is MNHNY and CDR2 SVGAGI (reference sequence). V was pared by 4 bases and J by 7 bases, with 3 bases of the junction left unmatched. The CDR3 here is CASSLGLVNEQFF. CDR3 nucleotides: TGTGCCAGCAGTTTGGGACTAGTGAATGAGCAGTTCTTC.

The chain has TRBV6-6 and TRBJ2-1; 8 bases map to TRBD2. The V gene end was trimmed by 2 bases and the J gene end by 7 bases; junction bases not matched to a gene: 4. The CDR3 contains 14 residues. Germline CDR1 reads MNHNY; CDR2 reads SVGAGI (reference sequence). As DNA, the CDR3 is TGTGCCAGCAGTTACGTAGGACTAGCAAATGAGCAGTTCTTC. Its protein product is CASSYVGLANEQFF.

This rearrangement joins TRBV4-3 to TRBJ1-4, with 7 bases lining up with TRBD1. CDR1 is LGHNA and CDR2 is YSLEER in the germline V gene. CDR3 length: 20 residues. Trimming removed 0 bases from V and 0 bases from J; junction bases left unmatched: 13. The DNA of the CDR3 is TGCGCCAGCAGCCAAGAACCCCCCAGGTCAGGGGGAACAACTAATGAAAAACTGTTTTTT. This encodes CASSQEPPRSGGTTNEKLFF.

This clone was seen a handful of times. The rearrangement uses TRBV28 and TRBJ1-2, with D maybe TRBD1 (6 bases). CDR1 is MDHEN, CDR2 SYDVKM, per germline. V was trimmed by 3 bases and J by 6 bases, leaving 17 bases between them. The CDR3 covers 15 residues. CDR3 DNA: TGTGCCAGCAGTTTCCCCACAGGGTTGTTTGATGGCTACACCTTC. Protein sequence: CASSFPTGLFDGYTF.

The chain carries TRBV19 and TRBJ1-4; 7 bases are shared with TRBD1. The CDR3 runs to 15 residues. V was pared by 4 bases and J by 8 bases, with 10 bases of the junction left unmatched. The germline V gene encodes CDR1 LNHDA and CDR2 SQIVND (reference sequence). CDR3 in DNA: TGTGCCAGTAGTAGGGACAGCTTCCTCTTAGAAAAACTGTTTTTT. Translated: CASSRDSFLLEKLFF.

The CDR3 coding sequence is TGTGCCAGCAGTGGCGACAGGGCGGACACTGAAGCTTTCTTT. This gives the protein CASSGDRADTEAFF. The chain is built from TRBV2 and TRBJ1-1, with 7 positions matching TRBD1. This CDR3 contains 14 residues. Germline trimming cut 4 bases from V and 3 bases from J; bases unmatched to any gene: 5. Germline lookup yields CDR1 SNHLY and CDR2 FYNNEI.

As DNA, the CDR3 is TGTGCCAGCAGGAAGGATCGGGGGGGCGACAATGAGCAGTTCTTC. The encoded protein is CASRKDRGGDNEQFF. This chain connects TRBV7-9 to TRBJ2-1, with TRBD2 matching over 8 bases. This CDR3 comprises 15 residues. CDR1 is SEHNR and CDR2 is FQNEAQ in the germline V gene (reference sequence). V lost 6 bases, J lost 5 bases, and 9 bases stayed unmatched.

This clone was recorded many times. This sequence joins TRBV3-1 (or the pseudogene TRBV3-2) and TRBJ1-5; 9 nucleotides line up with TRBD1. CDR1 is LGHDT, CDR2 YNNKEL, per germline (reference sequence). The trim removed 1 base at V and 3 bases at J, leaving 4 bases unmatched. The CDR3 spans 16 residues. The CDR3 is CASSQAGTGYNQPQHF. The CDR3 region has the DNA TGTGCCAGCAGCCAAGCCGGGACAGGGTACAATCAGCCCCAGCATTTT.

This rearrangement joins TRBV24-1 to TRBJ2-1; 9 nucleotides line up with TRBD2. Germline loops: CDR1 KGHDR, CDR2 SFDVKD. The CDR3 totals 17 residues. V shed 3 bases and J 6 bases; nucleotides not matched to a gene: 11. CDR3 loop: CATSDPAGGGVGNEQFF. The CDR3 DNA sequence: TGTGCCACCAGTGATCCTGCTGGCGGGGGGGTGGGCAATGAGCAGTTCTTC.

V usage is TRBV12-3 or TRBV12-4 and J usage is TRBJ1-2, with D possibly being TRBD1 (5 bases). V was shortened by 10 bases and J by 8 bases, with 17 bases between the two germline ends. The CDR3 loop spans 12 amino acids. The CDR3 reads CATFLGGGGYTF. CDR3 sequence (DNA): TGTGCCACCTTCTTGGGGGGGGGAGGCTACACCTTC.

The chain employs TRBV6-5 and TRBJ2-7, with D possibly TRBD1 on 7 matching bases. The CDR3 has 14 amino acids. Germline V gene lookup returns CDR1 MNHEY and CDR2 SVGAGI. The germline V and J ends were trimmed by 6 bases and 4 bases, with 16 bases remaining between them. The CDR3: CASSQEGTAYEQYF. CDR3 in DNA: TGTGCCAGCAGCCAGGAGGGGACAGCGTACGAGCAGTACTTC.

This chain connects TRBV19 to TRBJ1-5, with 8 bases matching TRBD1. Trimming cost V 3 bases and J 7 bases; bases outside gene matches: 5. The V gene's germline CDR1 is LNHDA and CDR2 SQIVND (reference sequence). The CDR3 is made up of 14 amino acids. CDR3 bases: TGTGCCAGTAGTATGGTACAGGGGGTACAGCCCCAGCATTTT. As protein: CASSMVQGVQPQHF.